This T cell receptor beta chain was recovered during a study of T cells in Graves' hyperthyroidism and ophthalmopathy (dated by TCRdb to the late 2010s). Study-wide context: Peripheral blood samples were taken at initial diagnosis, before any treatment was given. A discovery cohort of about 100 patients, roughly 45 with Graves' ophthalmopathy and 55 to 60 with stable Graves' hyperthyroidism, was used to find distinguishing TCR V-J signatures. Prospective prediction of ophthalmopathy was tested in an independent validation cohort consisting of some 20 hyperthyroidism patients and approximately 16 patients who later progressed to ophthalmopathy. For training and testing, the 95 to 100 patients in the discovery cohort were randomly divided in a 7:3 ratio. Thyroid tissue and blood T-cell repertoires from several Graves' hyperthyroidism patients were also compared in the study. Following sampling, methimazole starting at 30 mg daily was given to hyperthyroidism patients, and high-dose intravenous methylprednisolone was given to ophthalmopathy patients. The paper describes TCR Vbeta CDR3 sequencing of about 140 peripheral blood samples, made up of 43 ophthalmopathy patients, around 78 hyperthyroidism patients and 17 progressor patients. The paper as a whole reports these results and caveats: A model built on a 13 V-J signature distinguished ophthalmopathy from stable hyperthyroidism, reaching roughly 88% sensitivity and under 84% specificity in cross-validation and 80%/75% in testing. No statistical method was used to set the sample size in advance, and investigators knew the group allocation. Most expanded thyroid clonotypes (frequency above 0.001) were also found in blood, which suggests that blood repertoires may mirror thyroid immune responses. During validation, the model predicted progression to ophthalmopathy a median of about 5.9 months ahead of onset, with around 70% sensitivity and about 75% specificity.

The TCR beta CDR3 regions were amplified from the RNA transcripts. A first-round RT-PCR of the TCR CDR3 used the HTBI primer set with the Qiagen OneStep RT-PCR kit. The libraries were constructed in a second round of multiplex PCR and then size-selected and purified. The libraries were sequenced on an Illumina HiSeq2000 using paired-end 100 bp reads. The source study handled its data this way. SOAPnuke was used to process the raw data, removing reads that contained adapters or uncalled bases, had a mean Phred below 15, or lacked an exact match to the constant primer or identifier. COPE v1.2.5 was used to merge the high-quality paired reads, and each unique nucleotide sequence was defined as a clonotype. MiTCR v1.1 was used to align clonotypes to the IMGT TRBV, TRBD and TRBJ reference segments. Only V-J combinations with frequency above 0.0001, covering approximately 99% of repertoires, were analysed. A TCS score was defined as the ratio between F50 (clonal expansion) and ExV (chaos), using BLOSUM62-based TCRdist between CDR3 peptides within each V-J. Welch's t-statistics and random forest reduced roughly 530 V-J features to 10 to 15, which were used in a naive Bayes classifier (R e1071). Starting from the raw public reads, TCRdb applied fastp trimming at Q25, assembled clones with MiXCR and retained in-frame beta chains. For every CDR3 protein sequence, its rows merge into one entry that carries the most common genes and DNA. These V and J calls are TCRdb output, not the study's own analysis. The sample profile shows some 620,000 distinct CDR3 sequences; around 15% of them were found once. The ten largest account for 3.8% of the sample.

The germline ends are 21 bases apart after V is trimmed by 2 bases and J by 5 bases. CDR1 SEHNR and CDR2 FQNEAQ were looked up in the germline V gene (reference sequence). From its cysteine to its phenylalanine, the CDR3 spans 17 amino acids. Only the CDR3 DNA is retained, 51 bases long and in frame from the first base. Stable Graves' hyperthyroidism was defined as no progression to ophthalmopathy during 18 months of follow-up. Hyperthyroidism patients were newly diagnosed, had a disease duration of under 2 months, and were aged 18 to 65 years. Exclusion was applied to patients with uncontrolled infections, other autoimmune diseases, pregnancy or lactation. Diagnoses relied on clinical symptoms, serum thyroxine and TRAb, thyroid ultrasound and orbital computed tomography. PBMCs were isolated from about 9.2 ml of fresh peripheral blood by Ficoll-Paque density gradient centrifugation. Trizol reagent was used to extract total RNA, and RNA quality was then checked on an Agilent 2100 Bioanalyzer.

Worth noting for this clonotype: The antigen it binds to is not known. Base quality data are lacking; no much larger clone is found one base away.

The sequencing sample was made of blood. This chain joins TRBV7-9 to TRBJ2-5; perhaps TRBD2 is the D gene, with 6 bases matching. The origin of this receptor is a woman aged 25 to 39 with Graves' hyperthyroidism. The sequenced DNA: TGTGCCAGCAGCTTAATCCCAGGCGGGATTGGGGGGGAGACCCAGTACTTC. Translated, this is CASSLIPGGIGGETQYF.